Ten or more counts support the clone carrying this TCR beta chain. Its antigen is currently unknown. Germline V gene lookup returns CDR1 SGHVT and CDR2 SQSDAQ. V lost 3 bases and J 6 bases, leaving 9 bases between the germline ends. CDR3 length: 13 residues. In TCRdb, the reads were re-called with MiXCR into one record per CDR3 protein. The table has more than 110,000 distinct CDR3 sequences, over 30% seen once; the top ten hold roughly 50%. The sample is drawn from a study of T cell repertoires in cytomegalovirus infection. The source was CD8+ T cells from cultured PBMCs, collected from culture after CMV antigen stimulation. The gene calls are TRBV7-4 and TRBJ2-1; D may correspond to TRBD1 or TRBD2 (5 bases each). This TCR came from a human donor in good health (CMV status not recorded). Some clones in this sample may be carry-over from other donors' samples. In DNA, the CDR3 is TGTGCCAGCAGCTTCCGGGGACGCAATGAGCAGTTCTTC. Amino acids: CASSFRGRNEQFF.